This passage covers 29 T cell receptor beta chains from one sample sequenced in a study of blood T cell repertoires in COVID-19. Sequenced by immunoSEQ multiplex PCR; TCRdb stores in-frame clones only, minus some. The repertoire consists of about 98,000 clones, with around 90% occurring once and the leading ten covering 4% to 5.5%. Sequenced: peripheral blood. The receptors were gathered from a man aged 65-85 years with acute or convalescent COVID-19.

The V and J genes are TRBV30 and TRBJ1-1; D is unclear. This CDR3 region has 13 residues. CDR1 GTSNPN and CDR2 SVGIG come from the germline V gene (reference sequence). Trimming cost V 8 bases and J 4 bases, with 17 bases left between them. The CDR3 nucleotides read TGTGCCGGAACCTCCAAGCGGGGCACTGAAGCTTTCTTT. Amino acid sequence: CAGTSKRGTEAFF.

The chain uses TRBV28 and TRBJ1-2, with 7 bases that match TRBD1. Germline lookup yields CDR1 MDHEN and CDR2 SYDVKM. This CDR3 is 15 amino acids long. V dropped 2 bases and J dropped 7; count of bases not matched to a gene: 10. CDR3 loop: CASSLHVTGPPGYTF. DNA for the CDR3: TGTGCCAGCAGTTTACACGTGACAGGGCCTCCTGGCTACACCTTC.

This clone was picked up one time. This chain joins TRBV15 and TRBJ2-2, with D possibly matching TRBD2 (7 bases). The CDR3 runs 14 residues. Germline CDR1 is LNHNV and CDR2 is YYDKDF (reference sequence). Trimming took off 7 bases at V and 6 bases at J, with 15 bases between the two ends. CDR3 amino acids: CATKGGAAAGELFF. In DNA, the CDR3 is TGTGCCACCAAGGGGGGGGCAGCGGCCGGGGAGCTGTTTTTT.

The rearrangement links TRBV28 to TRBJ1-5; 8 bases are shared with TRBD1. Germline V gene lookup returns CDR1 MDHEN and CDR2 SYDVKM. V shed 7 bases, J shed 4 bases, and the junction held 6 bases outside the gene matches. The CDR3 is 14 amino acids. The CDR3 spells CASKTTGVNQPQHF. The CDR3 DNA reads as TGTGCCAGCAAGACGACAGGGGTGAATCAGCCCCAGCATTTT.

J is TRBJ2-1 and V is TRBV15, with TRBD1 as a possible D gene (6 bases). Germline V gene data show CDR1 as LNHNV and CDR2 as YYDKDF (reference sequence). Trimming took off 0 bases at V and 8 bases at J, with 17 bases between the two ends. The length of the CDR3 is 16 residues. The CDR3 region is CATSREGQGGWDEQFF. CDR3 DNA sequence: TGTGCCACCAGCAGAGAAGGGCAAGGGGGTTGGGATGAGCAGTTCTTC.

V usage is TRBV12-5 and J usage is TRBJ1-1; 9 bases match TRBD1. Germline loops: CDR1 LGHNT, CDR2 FRNRAP. The V and J ends lost 6 bases and 3 bases, in that order; junction bases with no gene match: 17. The CDR3 has 18 residues. The CDR3 region is CASGLSDRGLEGHTEAFF. The CDR3 DNA reads as TGTGCTAGTGGCCTATCGGACAGGGGCCTAGAGGGCCACACTGAAGCTTTCTTT.

The chain carries TRBV7-2 and TRBJ1-6; D may be TRBD1 (5 bases). Germline assignment: CDR1 SGHTA and CDR2 FQGNSA. Trimming stripped 5 bases from V and 7 bases from J, with 12 bases between. The CDR3 length is 14 residues. For the CDR3, the DNA is TGTGCCAGCAGCATCGGGACTCAAAATTCACCCCTCCACTTT. Its translation is CASSIGTQNSPLHF.

The chain combines TRBV23-1 with TRBJ1-4; possible D gene TRBD1, 5 bases. TRBV23-1 carries the ORF label, with uncertain function. The CDR3 spans 16 residues. The V gene lost 4 bases and the J gene lost 0 bases, with 12 bases spanning the gap. The CDR3 DNA is TGCGCCAGCAGTCTTCCGGGGGTTGCAACTAATGAAAAACTGTTTTTT. This encodes CASSLPGVATNEKLFF.

DNA of the CDR3: TGCGCCAGCAGCCAATTTCCTGACAGGTTTAATGAAAAACTGTTTTTT. Translation: CASSQFPDRFNEKLFF. The gene calls are TRBV4-1 and TRBJ1-4, with D maybe TRBD1 (6 bases). The V gene's germline CDR1 is MGHRA and CDR2 YSYEKL. V lost 2 bases and J 4 bases, leaving 14 bases between the germline ends. The CDR3 consists of 16 residues.

The V call is TRBV9, the J call TRBJ1-1; D possibly corresponds to TRBD1 (5 bases). Trimming removed 4 bases at V and 1 base at J, with 11 bases between. There are 14 residues in the CDR3. Germline CDR1 and CDR2: SGDLS and YYNGEE. The chain's CDR3 is CASSTTTANTEAFF. For the CDR3, the DNA is TGTGCCAGCAGCACAACGACAGCGAACACTGAAGCTTTCTTT.

This clone was detected only once. The chain links TRBV7-9 to TRBJ2-1, with unresolved D. V shed 3 bases and J shed 4 bases, with 10 bases lying between them. The CDR3 extends over 14 amino acids. The germline V gene encodes CDR1 SEHNR and CDR2 FQNEAQ (reference sequence). The CDR3 here is CASSFGEAYNEQFF. Written as DNA, the CDR3 is TGTGCCAGCAGCTTTGGCGAGGCGTACAATGAGCAGTTCTTC.

The chain recombines TRBV5-1 with TRBJ2-1, with 10 bases fitting TRBD1. The CDR3 totals 13 residues. Germline V CDR1 and CDR2: SGHRS, YFSETQ. Losses at the gene ends were 0 bases for V and 15 bases for J; bases not matched to a gene: 6. CDR3 in amino acids: CASSLGQGAGWFF. The CDR3 DNA reads as TGCGCCAGCAGCTTGGGACAGGGGGCGGGGTGGTTCTTC.

This chain uses TRBV29-1 with TRBJ1-1; D remains unclear. The CDR3 runs to 14 residues. With 3 bases removed from V and 0 bases from J, the gap between germline ends came to 11 bases. CDR1 is SQVTM and CDR2 is ANQGSEA in the germline V gene. CDR3 sequence: CSVDPIDMNTEAFF. Written as DNA, the CDR3 is TGCAGCGTTGATCCTATAGATATGAACACTGAAGCTTTCTTT. The full variable domain, its missing parts supplied by reference TRBV29-1 and TRBJ1-1, is SAVISQKPSRDICQRGTSLTIQCQVDSQVTMMFWYRQQPGQSLTLIATANQGSEATYESGFVIDKFPISRPNLTFSTLTVSNMSPEDSSIYLCSVDPIDMNTEAFFGQGTRLTVV.

The J gene is TRBJ1-5, the V gene TRBV5-4, with TRBD1 matching 9 bases. The ends lost 0 bases at V and 3 bases at J; junction bases unmatched: 4. Germline V gene data show CDR1 as SGHNT and CDR2 as YYREEE (reference sequence). CDR3 length: 16 amino acids. DNA for the CDR3: TGTGCCAGCAGCTTGGGCGGGACAGGGATCAATCAGCCCCAGCATTTT. Amino acid sequence: CASSLGGTGINQPQHF.

This clone was seen a single time. The chain has TRBV6-5 and TRBJ2-5, with a possible D match to TRBD2 (7 bases). V lost 7 bases and J lost 5, with 20 bases in between. The CDR3 length is 15 residues. Germline CDR1 MNHEY, CDR2 SVGAGI. The CDR3 sequence: CASNQGGGGRETQYF. DNA of the CDR3: TGTGCCAGCAACCAAGGAGGGGGGGGCCGGGAGACCCAGTACTTC.

The J gene is TRBJ2-1, the V gene TRBV10-3; perhaps TRBD1 as D (6 bases). This CDR3 region has 11 residues. The ends were cut back, 0 bases at V and 15 bases at J, with 9 bases in the middle. Germline CDR1 and CDR2: ENHRY and SYGVKD. The CDR3 loop reads CAISESGGLFF. CDR3 DNA sequence: TGTGCCATCAGTGAGTCAGGGGGTCTGTTCTTC.

The rearrangement links TRBV7-9 to TRBJ1-2; possible D gene TRBD1, 6 bases. The ends were cut back, 1 base at V and 3 bases at J, with 9 bases in the middle. This CDR3 comprises 14 residues. Germline CDR1 SEHNR, CDR2 FQNEAQ (reference sequence). The CDR3 DNA reads as TGTGCCAGCAGCTTAGAGTCAGGGGACTATGGCTACACCTTC. It encodes CASSLESGDYGYTF.

This sequence joins TRBV5-4 and TRBJ1-2, with 10 bases lining up with TRBD1. There are 14 residues in the CDR3. With V trimmed by 4 bases and J by 8 bases, 8 bases remained unmatched. Germline assignment: CDR1 SGHNT and CDR2 YYREEE (reference sequence). CDR3 in amino acids: CASSPGTGERGYTF. The CDR3 region has the DNA TGTGCCAGCAGCCCCGGGACAGGGGAACGGGGCTACACCTTC.

A single count supports this clone. The chain uses TRBV7-2 and TRBJ1-2; D is uncertain. The V gene's germline CDR1 is SGHTA and CDR2 FQGNSA. The CDR3 is 12 residues long. The V and J ends lost 5 bases and 6 bases respectively, with 10 bases between them. The CDR3 spells CASSGSVDGYTF. CDR3 DNA: TGTGCCAGCAGCGGTTCGGTGGATGGCTACACCTTC.

The chain carries TRBV5-1 and TRBJ1-1; unclear D gene. CDR1 is SGHRS, CDR2 YFSETQ, per germline. The length of the CDR3 is 13 residues. Trimming took off 0 bases at V and 1 base at J, with 4 bases between the two ends. The CDR3 protein is CASSLAGNTEAFF. In DNA form, the CDR3 reads TGCGCCAGCAGCTTGGCCGGGAACACTGAAGCTTTCTTT.

This clone was observed once. This chain links TRBV7-4 with TRBJ2-1; 14 bases match TRBD2. The CDR3 is 17 amino acids. The V gene end was trimmed by 0 bases and the J gene end by 5 bases; junction bases not matched to a gene: 3. Germline V gives CDR1 SGHVT, CDR2 SQSDAQ. CDR3 residues: CASSLAGTSGRNNEQFF. For the CDR3, the DNA is TGTGCCAGCAGCTTAGCAGGGACTAGCGGGAGAAACAATGAGCAGTTCTTC.

The chain employs TRBV29-1 and TRBJ1-1; a weak D match, TRBD1 (6 bases). CDR3 size: 12 residues. The germline gives CDR1 SQVTM, CDR2 ANQGSEA. Trimming removed 7 bases from V and 6 bases from J, with 15 bases in between. The DNA for the CDR3 is TGCAGCGCCGGACAGCCTAGCTCTGAAGCTTTCTTT. It yields the protein CSAGQPSSEAFF.

V gene TRBV3-1 (or the pseudogene TRBV3-2) combines with J gene TRBJ1-1, with D unclear. CDR3 size: 15 residues. Germline V gene lookup returns CDR1 LGHDT and CDR2 YNNKEL (reference sequence). Deletions cut 1 base from V and 6 bases from J, with 15 bases between. CDR3 amino acids: CASSQGTLEYPEAFF. The CDR3 DNA sequence: TGTGCCAGCAGCCAAGGCACTTTAGAGTACCCTGAAGCTTTCTTT.

J is TRBJ2-2 and V is TRBV2; no firm D call. Germline lookup yields CDR1 SNHLY and CDR2 FYNNEI. The germline V and J ends were trimmed by 2 bases and 7 bases, with 8 bases remaining between them. The CDR3 runs 13 residues. The CDR3 DNA reads as TGTGCCAGCAGTGAATTTGCGAGCGGGGAGCTGTTTTTT. This codes for CASSEFASGELFF.

V is TRBV13 and J is TRBJ1-2, with unresolved D. From germline, CDR1 is PRHDT and CDR2 FYEKMQ (reference sequence). CDR3 length: 14 residues. V shed 5 bases and J shed 8 bases, with 18 bases lying between them. The CDR3 DNA follows: TGTGCCAGCAGCCCCCGCGACACTCAATTGGGCTACACCTTC. Its translation is CASSPRDTQLGYTF.

This chain links TRBV5-1 with TRBJ1-6, with 7 bases identical to TRBD1. This CDR3 has 16 amino acids. V was pared by 6 bases and J by 9 bases, with 15 bases of the junction left unmatched. CDR1 SGHRS and CDR2 YFSETQ come from the germline V gene. CDR3 region: CASKANSGTDSSPLHF. Written as DNA, the CDR3 is TGCGCCAGCAAAGCTAACTCCGGGACAGATAGTTCACCCCTCCACTTT.

The gene calls are TRBV28 and TRBJ1-2; TRBD1 matches 8 bases. The CDR3 covers 15 residues. V trimming: 6 bases; J trimming: 4 bases; junction bases outside the gene matches: 10. The V gene's germline CDR1 is MDHEN and CDR2 SYDVKM. The CDR3 DNA is TGTGCCAGCAGGTCAGAGACAGGGGCGGGCTATGGCTACACCTTC. As protein: CASRSETGAGYGYTF.

J is TRBJ2-1 and V is TRBV29-1; 9 nucleotides match TRBD1. The CDR3 is 13 residues long. The V and J ends lost 1 base and 5 bases, in that order; junction bases with no gene match: 0. Germline CDR1 SQVTM, CDR2 ANQGSEA. The CDR3 sequence is CSVEGTGDNEQFF. The CDR3 DNA sequence: TGCAGCGTTGAAGGGACAGGGGACAATGAGCAGTTCTTC.

The rearrangement links TRBV9 to TRBJ1-3; D is uncertain. The CDR3 spans 16 residues. Trimming removed 4 bases at V and 11 bases at J, with 25 bases between. Germline V gene sequence: CDR1 SGDLS, CDR2 YYNGEE. CDR3 sequence reads: CASSQTAIESKTAIYF. In DNA, the CDR3 is TGTGCCAGCAGCCAGACCGCGATAGAGAGTAAAACAGCCATATATTTT.